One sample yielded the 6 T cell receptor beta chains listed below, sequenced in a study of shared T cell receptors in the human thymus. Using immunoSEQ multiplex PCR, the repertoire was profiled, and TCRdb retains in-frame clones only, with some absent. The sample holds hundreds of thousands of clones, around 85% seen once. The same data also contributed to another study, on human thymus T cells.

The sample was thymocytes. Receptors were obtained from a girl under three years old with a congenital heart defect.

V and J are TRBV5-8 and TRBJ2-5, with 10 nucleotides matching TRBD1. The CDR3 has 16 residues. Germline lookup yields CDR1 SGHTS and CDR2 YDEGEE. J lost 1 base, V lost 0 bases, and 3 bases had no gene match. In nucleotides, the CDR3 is TGTGCCAGCAGCTTGGGGGACAGGGGCCTCCAAGAGACCCAGTACTTC. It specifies CASSLGDRGLQETQYF.

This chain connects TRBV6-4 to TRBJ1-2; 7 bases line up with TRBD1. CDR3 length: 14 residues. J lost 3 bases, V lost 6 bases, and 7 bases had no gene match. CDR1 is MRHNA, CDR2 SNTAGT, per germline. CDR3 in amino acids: CASSPGQTYYGYTF. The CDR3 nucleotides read TGTGCCAGCAGCCCGGGACAGACCTACTATGGCTACACCTTC.

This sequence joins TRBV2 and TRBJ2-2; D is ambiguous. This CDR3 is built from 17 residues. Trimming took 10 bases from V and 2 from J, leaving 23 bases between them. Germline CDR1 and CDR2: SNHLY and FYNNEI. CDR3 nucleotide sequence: TGTGCCAACACTTTAACGGGTGGCAGAGCCAACACCGGGGAGCTGTTTTTT. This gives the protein CANTLTGGRANTGELFF.

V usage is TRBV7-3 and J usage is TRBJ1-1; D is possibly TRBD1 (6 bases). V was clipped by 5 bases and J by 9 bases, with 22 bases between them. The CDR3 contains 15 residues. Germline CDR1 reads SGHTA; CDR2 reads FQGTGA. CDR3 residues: CASSHVGGRYGKAFF. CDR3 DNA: TGTGCCAGCAGCCACGTAGGGGGAAGGTATGGTAAAGCTTTCTTT.

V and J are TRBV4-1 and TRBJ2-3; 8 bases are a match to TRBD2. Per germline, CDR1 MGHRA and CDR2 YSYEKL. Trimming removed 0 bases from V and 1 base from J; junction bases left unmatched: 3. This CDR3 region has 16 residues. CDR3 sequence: CASSQERRGGTDTQYF. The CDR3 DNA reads TGCGCCAGCAGCCAAGAGAGGCGGGGGGGCACAGATACGCAGTATTTT.

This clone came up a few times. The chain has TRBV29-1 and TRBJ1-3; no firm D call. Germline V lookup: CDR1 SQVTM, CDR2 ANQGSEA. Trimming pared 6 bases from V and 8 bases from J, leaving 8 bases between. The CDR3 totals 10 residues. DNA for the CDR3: TGCAGCGTCCTGAGTGACACCATATATTTT. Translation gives CSVLSDTIYF.